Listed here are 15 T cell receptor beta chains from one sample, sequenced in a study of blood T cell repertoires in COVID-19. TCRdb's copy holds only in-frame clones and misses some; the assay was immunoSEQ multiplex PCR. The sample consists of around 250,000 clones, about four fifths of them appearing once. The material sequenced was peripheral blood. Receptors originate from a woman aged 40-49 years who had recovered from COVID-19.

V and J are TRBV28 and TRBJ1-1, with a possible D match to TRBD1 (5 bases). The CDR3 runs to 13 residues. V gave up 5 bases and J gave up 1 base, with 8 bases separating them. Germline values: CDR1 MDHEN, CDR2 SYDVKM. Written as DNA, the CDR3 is TGTGCCAGCAGTCGGAGGGGGAACACTGAAGCTTTCTTT. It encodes CASSRRGNTEAFF.

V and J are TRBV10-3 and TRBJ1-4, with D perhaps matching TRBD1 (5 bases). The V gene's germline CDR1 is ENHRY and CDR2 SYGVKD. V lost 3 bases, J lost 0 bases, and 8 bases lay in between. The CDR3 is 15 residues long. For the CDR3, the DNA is TGTGCCATCAGTGATGGGGGGGCAACTAATGAAAAACTGTTTTTT. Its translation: CAISDGGATNEKLFF.

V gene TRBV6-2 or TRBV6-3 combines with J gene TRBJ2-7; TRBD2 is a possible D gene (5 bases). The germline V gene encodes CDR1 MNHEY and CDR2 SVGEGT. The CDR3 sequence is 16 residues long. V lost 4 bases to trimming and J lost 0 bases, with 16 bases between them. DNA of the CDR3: TGTGCCAGCAGTTTCGACCCGCGGACTGTCTCCTACGAGCAGTACTTC. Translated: CASSFDPRTVSYEQYF.

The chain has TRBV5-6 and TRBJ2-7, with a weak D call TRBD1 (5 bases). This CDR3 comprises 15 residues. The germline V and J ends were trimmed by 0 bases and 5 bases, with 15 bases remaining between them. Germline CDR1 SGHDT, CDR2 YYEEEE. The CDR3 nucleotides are TGTGCCAGCAGCTTGGGGTGGGGCAGGGATAACGAGCAGTACTTC. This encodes CASSLGWGRDNEQYF.

CDR3 sequence reads: CASSDWGEGEKLFF. The CDR3, as DNA: TGTGCCAGCAGTGATTGGGGGGAAGGGGAAAAACTGTTTTTT. The V and J genes are TRBV2 and TRBJ1-4, with D possibly TRBD1 on 5 matching bases. CDR3 length: 14 amino acids. The V end was cut by 3 bases, the J end by 8 bases, with 13 bases between. The germline CDR1 and CDR2 sequences are SNHLY and FYNNEI.

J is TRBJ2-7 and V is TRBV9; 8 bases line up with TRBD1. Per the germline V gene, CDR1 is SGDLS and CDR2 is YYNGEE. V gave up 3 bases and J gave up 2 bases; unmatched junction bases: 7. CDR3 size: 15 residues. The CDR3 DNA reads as TGTGCCAGCAGCGAGACAGGGGATGGGGCCTACGAGCAGTACTTC. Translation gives CASSETGDGAYEQYF.

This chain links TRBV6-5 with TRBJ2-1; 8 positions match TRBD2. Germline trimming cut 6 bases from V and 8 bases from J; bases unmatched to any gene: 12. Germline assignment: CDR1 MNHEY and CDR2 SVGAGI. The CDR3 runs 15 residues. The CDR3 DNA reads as TGTGCCAGCAGGGCTACGGGGGGGAAGATCCATGAGCAGTTCTTC. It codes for CASRATGGKIHEQFF.

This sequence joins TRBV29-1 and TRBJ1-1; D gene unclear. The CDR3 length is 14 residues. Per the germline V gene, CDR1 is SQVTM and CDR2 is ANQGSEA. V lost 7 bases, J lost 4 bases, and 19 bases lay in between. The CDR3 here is CSAPKRGGSTEAFF. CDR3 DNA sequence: TGCAGCGCCCCGAAACGGGGAGGGAGCACTGAAGCTTTCTTT.

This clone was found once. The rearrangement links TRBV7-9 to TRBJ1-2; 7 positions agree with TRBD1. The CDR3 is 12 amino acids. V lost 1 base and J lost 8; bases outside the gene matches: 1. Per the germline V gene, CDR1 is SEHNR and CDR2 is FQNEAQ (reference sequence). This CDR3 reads CASSLGGGGYTF. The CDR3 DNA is TGTGCCAGCAGCTTAGGAGGGGGCGGCTACACCTTC.

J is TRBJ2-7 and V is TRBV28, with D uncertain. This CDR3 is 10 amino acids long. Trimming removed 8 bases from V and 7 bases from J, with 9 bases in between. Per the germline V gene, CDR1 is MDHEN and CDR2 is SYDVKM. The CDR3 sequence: CASSVEEQYF. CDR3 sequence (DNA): TGTGCCAGCTCTGTTGAGGAGCAGTACTTC.

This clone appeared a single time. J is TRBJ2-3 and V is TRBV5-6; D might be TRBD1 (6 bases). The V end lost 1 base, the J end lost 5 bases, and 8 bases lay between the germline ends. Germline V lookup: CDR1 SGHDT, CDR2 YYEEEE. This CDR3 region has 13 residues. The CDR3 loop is CASSLFRGDTQYF. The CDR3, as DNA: TGTGCCAGCAGCTTGTTCAGGGGAGATACGCAGTATTTT.

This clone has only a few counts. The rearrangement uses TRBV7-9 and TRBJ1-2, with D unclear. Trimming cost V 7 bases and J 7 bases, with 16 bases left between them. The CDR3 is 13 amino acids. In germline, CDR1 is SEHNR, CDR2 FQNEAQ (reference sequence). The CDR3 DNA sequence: TGTGCCAGCACCCACGTGGGCGGGGTTGGCTACACCTTC. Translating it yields CASTHVGGVGYTF.

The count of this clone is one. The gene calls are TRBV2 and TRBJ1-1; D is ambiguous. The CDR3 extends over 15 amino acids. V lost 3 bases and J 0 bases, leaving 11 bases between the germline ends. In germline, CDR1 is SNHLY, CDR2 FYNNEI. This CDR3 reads CASSDGLGLNTEAFF. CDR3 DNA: TGTGCCAGCAGTGATGGGCTCGGTCTGAACACTGAAGCTTTCTTT.

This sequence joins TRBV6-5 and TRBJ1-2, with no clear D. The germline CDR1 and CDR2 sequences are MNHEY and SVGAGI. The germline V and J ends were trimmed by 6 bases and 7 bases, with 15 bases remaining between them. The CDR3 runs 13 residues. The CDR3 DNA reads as TGTGCCAGCAGGCTTGGGGAGGGAAGTGGCTACACCTTC. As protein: CASRLGEGSGYTF.

The CDR3 reads CASSLERDTQYF. The CDR3 nucleotides read TGTGCCAGCAGCTTAGAGCGGGATACGCAGTATTTT. This chain uses TRBV7-9 with TRBJ2-3; possible D gene TRBD2, 5 bases. The germline V gene has CDR1 SEHNR and CDR2 FQNEAQ (reference sequence). CDR3 length: 12 amino acids. V lost 1 base to trimming and J lost 6 bases, with 5 bases between them. The whole variable domain, filled in from reference TRBV7-9 and TRBJ2-3, reads DTGVSQNPRHKITKRGQNVTFRCDPISEHNRLYWYRQTLGQGPEFLTYFQNEAQLEKSRLLSDRFSAERPKGSFSTLEIQRTEQGDSAMYLCASSLERDTQYFGPGTRLTVL.